What follows is one T cell receptor (beta chain) and its context. The CDR3 runs 17 residues. Per germline, CDR1 LGHDT and CDR2 YNNKEL (reference sequence). The V and J ends lost 0 bases and 1 base, in that order; junction bases with no gene match: 5. Using immunoSEQ multiplex PCR, the repertoire was profiled, and TCRdb retains in-frame clones only, with some absent. The repertoire includes over 200,000 clones, 90% of them detected once, and more than 12% sits in the top ten. This entry is derived from a study of blood T cell repertoires in COVID-19. Study at large: The United States, Italy and Spain were the sources of the acute and convalescent COVID-19 samples.

Before they entered the study, exposed participants had met a COVID-19 case within 2 weeks. The sequence was collected from a man aged 25 to 40 who had been exposed to COVID-19. Sequencing was done on a sample of PBMCs or T cells enriched from blood (not recorded which). The V call is TRBV3-1 (or the pseudogene TRBV3-2), the J call TRBJ2-4; TRBD1 aligns across 8 bases. CDR3 in DNA: TGTGCCAGCAGCCAAGATTGGACAGGGATGGCCAAAAACATTCAGTACTTC. Its protein product is CASSQDWTGMAKNIQYF.